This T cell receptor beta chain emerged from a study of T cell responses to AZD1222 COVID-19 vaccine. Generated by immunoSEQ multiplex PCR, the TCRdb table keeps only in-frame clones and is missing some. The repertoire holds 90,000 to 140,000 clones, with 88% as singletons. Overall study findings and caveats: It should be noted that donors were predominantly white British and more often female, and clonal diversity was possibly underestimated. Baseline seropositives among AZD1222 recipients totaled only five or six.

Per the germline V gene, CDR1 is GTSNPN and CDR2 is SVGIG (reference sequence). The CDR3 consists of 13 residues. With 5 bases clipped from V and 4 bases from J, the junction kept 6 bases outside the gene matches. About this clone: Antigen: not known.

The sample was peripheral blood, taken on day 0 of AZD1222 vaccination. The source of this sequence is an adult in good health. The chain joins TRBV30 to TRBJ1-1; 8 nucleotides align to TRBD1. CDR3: CAWRTGSFTEAFF. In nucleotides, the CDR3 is TGTGCCTGGCGGACAGGGTCGTTCACTGAAGCTTTCTTT.